This TCR beta chain was profiled in a study of blood T cell repertoires in COVID-19 (TCRdb year 2020). Background on the whole study: Samples from collaborators originated in the United States, Italy and Spain and spanned both the acute and convalescent phases of COVID-19. Samples were obtained from the ongoing ImmuneRACE study (first 160 participants) and from about 1,300 subjects provided by 6 global collaborators. Subjects who had been exposed to COVID-19, were actively infected with it, or had recovered from it provided the deeply sampled blood TCRbeta repertoires that made up the dataset. The prospective study material was composed of cDNA or gDNA derived from T cells, B-cell-depleted T cells, or PBMCs. A freely available public database, intended as a resource for researchers studying the immune response to SARS-CoV-2, is where the repertoires were released. Sample metadata almost always included a de-identified subject ID, COVID-19 status, age in years and sex. Where available, HLA class I and class II types were obtained from metadata supplied by the sample provider rather than from assay-based typing. What the study reported, not specific to this receptor: Clinical and demographic metadata were provided uncurated, with the amount varying by source and participant.

This clone was counted between two and nine times. Its antigen is not yet known. No base qualities exist here, and no much larger clone lies one base off it. The collaborating institutions used their own protocols to collect whole blood in K2EDTA tubes. For TCRbeta analysis, collaborators shipped samples as frozen whole blood, isolated PBMCs, or DNA extracted from either of those sample types. TCRbeta CDR3 regions were amplified from genomic DNA by means of the immunoSEQ Assay, a bias-controlled multiplex PCR. The source study handled its data this way. The number of nucleated cells in each sample was estimated by amplification of reference gene primers within the assay. To quantify the absolute abundance of each unique TCRbeta CDR3 rearrangement, sequence reads were collapsed and filtered. For each sample, productive Simpson clonality was calculated as the square root of Simpson's diversity index over productive rearrangements. Drawn from immuneACCESS, this table holds only the in-frame rearrangements with V and J called that TCRdb kept. Clones are partly lost; checked studies trace under half to an unresolved V gene and leave the rest unexplained. The V and J calls and clone size were taken over from that table, and D and trimming were inferred from the DNA. This sample has around 110,000 clones in its table, and less than 90% of those were observed once. Under 2.5% of the sample comes from the top ten.

CDR1 and CDR2, looked up from the germline V gene, are LGHNA and YSLEER. Trimmed from V: 1 base; trimmed from J: 4 bases; junction bases lacking a gene match: 6. There are 16 amino acids in the CDR3, from cysteine to phenylalanine inclusive. Only CDR3 DNA remains: 48 bases, in frame from the first base. The receptor comes from a man aged 30 to 45 with acute or convalescent COVID-19. This receptor chain uses TRBV4-3 and TRBJ2-1; 8 nucleotides in the junction match TRBD2. The sequencing input was peripheral blood. This receptor has the CDR3 CASSQGGLGGYNEQFF. The sequenced DNA is TGCGCCAGCAGCCAAGGGGGACTAGGGGGTTACAATGAGCAGTTCTTC.